Listed below are T cell receptor beta chains from one sample, sequenced in a study of T cell responses to AZD1222 COVID-19 vaccine. The table came from immunoSEQ multiplex PCR; TCRdb's copy has only in-frame clones and leaves some out. In the table there are 150,000 or so clones, roughly nine tenths of which are singletons. Specimen: peripheral blood, collected on day 0 of AZD1222 vaccination. The receptors derive from an adult in good health. CDR3s include the opening cysteine and the closing phenylalanine or tryptophan. A D gene is named only where the DNA matches it firmly. Rows may omit the clone size; those that give it use once, few, many or a size class.

v_gene	d_gene	j_gene	abundance	CDR3nt	CDR3aa
TRBV19	TRBD1	TRBJ1-2	NA	TGTGCCAGCTTCCGACAGGGGGACTACGATGACTATGGCTACACCTTC	CASFRQGDYDDYGYTF
TRBV6-5	TRBD1	TRBJ2-3	NA	TGTGCCAGCAGCCACGAGGGACAGGGAACAGATACGCAGTATTTT	CASSHEGQGTDTQYF
TRBV5-1	NA	TRBJ1-3	NA	TGCGCCAGCAGCCTGTACTCTGGAAACACCATATATTTT	CASSLYSGNTIYF
TRBV5-1	TRBD2	TRBJ2-3	once	TGCGCCAGCAGCTTGGCGGCTAGCGGGGGAGATACGCAGTATTTT	CASSLAASGGDTQYF
TRBV5-1	TRBD2	TRBJ2-2	NA	TGCGCCAGCAGCCCGGGACTAGCGGGGTCTAGTGCGAACACCGGGGAGCTGTTTTTT	CASSPGLAGSSANTGELFF
TRBV12-3/TRBV12-4	NA	TRBJ1-2	NA	TGTGCCAGCAGCCGACAGAACTATGGCTACACCTTC	CASSRQNYGYTF
TRBV7-2	TRBD2	TRBJ2-5	NA	TGTGCCAGCAAAGTACGGGGGGTCCAAGAGACCCAGTACTTC	CASKVRGVQETQYF
TRBV14	NA	TRBJ2-5	NA	TGTGCCAGCAGCCAAGGGCTTTCGGAGACCCAGTACTTC	CASSQGLSETQYF
TRBV5-6	TRBD2	TRBJ2-1	once	TGTGCCAGCAGCTTAGGAACTAGCGGGGGGGCGAGGTACAATGAGCAGTTCTTC	CASSLGTSGGARYNEQFF
TRBV18	NA	TRBJ2-1	NA	TGTGCCAGCTCACCCGTATATCACAATGAGCAGTTCTTC	CASSPVYHNEQFF
TRBV10-3	NA	TRBJ2-7	NA	TGTGCCATCAGTGTTTTTGAGGGGAGGACCTACGAGCAGTACTTC	CAISVFEGRTYEQYF
TRBV18	TRBD1	TRBJ1-5	NA	TGTGCCAGCTCGCAGGGGGACGGTCAGCCCCAGCATTTT	CASSQGDGQPQHF
TRBV6-2/TRBV6-3	NA	TRBJ1-1	NA	TGTGCCAGCAGTTACGAGGCTACAAAAAAACAAGCTTTCTTT	CASSYEATKKQAFF
TRBV2	NA	TRBJ1-5	NA	TGTGCCAGCAGCTACAGCTATAGCAATCAGCCCCAGCATTTT	CASSYSYSNQPQHF
TRBV20-1	NA	TRBJ1-1	NA	TGCAGTGCTAGTAAAGGGATCTTT	CSASKGIF
TRBV12-3/TRBV12-4	TRBD1	TRBJ1-2	NA	TGTGCCAGCAGTCCCGGGACAGGCGCCCTCTACACCTTC	CASSPGTGALYTF
TRBV7-2	NA	TRBJ1-5	NA	TGTGCCAGCAGCTTACGGGGGGGAGGGCAGCCCCAGCATTTT	CASSLRGGGQPQHF
TRBV6-5	TRBD2	TRBJ2-3	NA	TGTGCCAGCAGTTATAACCAGCGGGGGGCCACAGATACGCAGTATTTT	CASSYNQRGATDTQYF
TRBV19	NA	TRBJ2-3	NA	TGTGCCAGTAGTCCCGGGCGGCTTAGGGGGGATACGCAGTATTTT	CASSPGRLRGDTQYF
TRBV18	TRBD1	TRBJ2-7	NA	TGTGCCAGCTCCCCCGGACAGGGCGGGTCGTTGTTC	CASSPGQGGSLF
TRBV7-9	NA	TRBJ1-4	NA	TGTGCCAGCAGCTTAGAAGGTGGTTCACCTAATGAAAAACTGTTTTTT	CASSLEGGSPNEKLFF
TRBV7-3	NA	TRBJ2-5	NA	TGTGCCAGCAGCCGACTACCACGAGGAGCCCAGTACTTC	CASSRLPRGAQYF
TRBV3-1/TRBV3-2	NA	TRBJ2-2	NA	TGTGCCAGCGAGGATAAATCGAACACCGGGGAGCTGTTTTTT	CASEDKSNTGELFF
TRBV19	TRBD1	TRBJ1-2	NA	TGTGCCAGTAGCGGCCCGGGACAGGGTATTAACTATGGCTACACCTTC	CASSGPGQGINYGYTF
TRBV6-5	NA	TRBJ1-2	NA	TGTGCCAGCAGTCCTGACAGGCGCTATGGCTACACCTTC	CASSPDRRYGYTF
TRBV7-3	TRBD1	TRBJ2-7	NA	TGTGCCAGCAGTGGGGACAGGGGACAAGACGAGCAGTACTTC	CASSGDRGQDEQYF
TRBV4-3	TRBD2	TRBJ2-1	NA	TGCGCCAGCAGCCAAGAGGAGGGCGGGGGGGCCTCGGAGCAGTTCTTC	CASSQEEGGGASEQFF
TRBV7-2	NA	TRBJ2-7	NA	TGTGCCAGCAGCTTAGGAACTCTCTACGAGCAGTACTTC	CASSLGTLYEQYF
TRBV3-1/TRBV3-2	TRBD2	TRBJ2-2	few	TGTGCCAGCAGCCACCTTGCGGGGGGAATCGCCGGGGAGCTGTTTTTT	CASSHLAGGIAGELFF
TRBV28	TRBD1	TRBJ1-2	NA	TGTGCCAGCAGTTTAGTCGACGGGACAGGGAGAAATGGCTACACCTTC	CASSLVDGTGRNGYTF
TRBV7-2	TRBD1	TRBJ2-3	NA	TGTGCCAGCAGCTTAGTTGTAGGACAGGGGCGGGATACGCAGTATTTT	CASSLVVGQGRDTQYF
TRBV9	NA	TRBJ1-3	NA	TGTGCCAGCAGCGTAGGGGGGTCCTCCTCTGGAAACACCATATATTTT	CASSVGGSSSGNTIYF
TRBV27	NA	TRBJ1-2	NA	TGTGCCAGCAGTTTAGTTGGAGGGTCCCTCATCTATGGCTACACCTTC	CASSLVGGSLIYGYTF
TRBV6-5	NA	TRBJ2-3	NA	TGTGCCAGCAGTCAGCCCCGCACAGATACGCAGTATTTT	CASSQPRTDTQYF
TRBV5-1	NA	TRBJ1-4	few	TGCGCCAGCAGAGACAGCGATACAACTAATGAAAAACTGTTTTTT	CASRDSDTTNEKLFF
TRBV12-3/TRBV12-4	TRBD1	TRBJ1-1	NA	TGTGCCAGCAGTGCTACAGGGGCAGAGCTAGCTTTCTTT	CASSATGAELAFF
TRBV11-2	NA	TRBJ1-1	NA	TGTGCCAGCAGCCGGAAGGCTGGGATGAACACTGAAGCTTTCTTT	CASSRKAGMNTEAFF
TRBV10-2	NA	TRBJ1-5	NA	TGCGCCAGCAGTTACCCAGATCTTAGCCAGGGAACTGTTAGCAATCAGCCCCAGCATTTT	CASSYPDLSQGTVSNQPQHF
TRBV5-1	NA	TRBJ2-7	NA	TGCGCCAGCAGCTTGGAGGCTAACTCCTACGAGCAGTACTTC	CASSLEANSYEQYF
TRBV4-1	TRBD2	TRBJ2-1	NA	TGCGCCAGCAGCGGACTAGCGGGGGGGATCCCCTACAATGAGCAGTTCTTC	CASSGLAGGIPYNEQFF
TRBV6-4	NA	TRBJ1-2	NA	TGTGCCAGCAGTGACTCACCTGATAACTATGGCTACACCTTC	CASSDSPDNYGYTF
TRBV5-1	TRBD2	TRBJ2-7	NA	TGCGCCAGCAGCGCCGCACCGGGACTAGCGGGGTACGAGCAGTACTTC	CASSAAPGLAGYEQYF
TRBV11-2	NA	TRBJ2-7	NA	TGTGCCACCGGGGGAGGAAGCGCATTAACCTACGAGCAGTACTTC	CATGGGSALTYEQYF
TRBV3-1/TRBV3-2	TRBD1	TRBJ1-4	once	TGTGCCAGCAGCCTTCGTGGACAGGGAGCTAATGAAAAACTGTTTTTT	CASSLRGQGANEKLFF
TRBV27	NA	TRBJ1-6	NA	TGTGCCAGCGGTTCGCCCGGGCTTAGTTCACCCCTCCACTTT	CASGSPGLSSPLHF
TRBV12-3/TRBV12-4	NA	TRBJ2-7	NA	TGTGCCAGCAGTTTACAGCACCTGGGGGAGCAGTACTTC	CASSLQHLGEQYF